The sequence of this T cell receptor beta chain was determined in a study of monozygotic twins with inflammatory bowel disease. Study-level results: Twins with IBD were found to have lower TCRbeta diversity (inverse Simpson) than healthy co-twins.

Of note for this clonotype: Its antigen is not identified.

The CDR3 covers 15 residues. From its re-call of the 5' RACE reads, TCRdb lists each CDR3 protein once, without DNA. The sample data list some 190,000 distinct CDR3 sequences. The origin of this receptor is a human donor with ulcerative colitis or Crohn's disease, or a healthy co-twin of an affected twin (not recorded which). The chain uses TRBV12-3 or TRBV12-4 and TRBJ2-6. The sequenced sample was blood. CDR3 residues: CASSRQPSGANVLTF.